The rows below give T cell receptor beta chains drawn from one sample of a study of T cell changes during pregnancy in multiple sclerosis. Produced via immunoSEQ multiplex PCR; TCRdb's table is partial and in-frame only. Of 78,000 or so clones listed, 92% are singletons. The material sequenced was peripheral blood, taken before pregnancy. These receptor sequences come from a female donor with multiple sclerosis, enrolled in a pregnancy study. Both conserved end residues are part of each CDR3. The D gene is left open where the match is weak. Expanded clones get a size class; other rows say once, few or many, or leave the size out.

>TRBD1|.|TRBJ1-6|TRBV5-5
CASSPRTGEPPLHF
TGTGCCAGCAGCCCCCGGACAGGTGAACCACCCCTCCACTTT
>TRBD1|.|TRBJ2-7|TRBV5-6
CASSGQGQYEQYF
TGTGCCAGCAGCGGACAGGGGCAATACGAGCAGTACTTC
>TRBD1|.|TRBJ1-5|TRBV5-6
CASSLDRGGDQPQHF
TGTGCCAGCAGCTTGGACAGGGGGGGGGATCAGCCCCAGCATTTT
>TRBD1|once|TRBJ1-4|TRBV4-1
CASSPLTGNNEKLFF
TGCGCCAGCAGCCCGTTGACAGGGAATAATGAAAAACTGTTTTTT
>.|.|TRBJ2-1|TRBV27
CASSYLPPGSANEQFF
TGTGCCAGCAGTTATCTCCCGCCAGGGTCCGCCAATGAGCAGTTCTTC
>.|.|TRBJ2-3|TRBV5-1
CASREDLARNTDTQYF
TGCGCCAGCAGGGAGGATCTAGCACGGAACACAGATACGCAGTATTTT
>.|.|TRBJ2-1|TRBV4-2
CASSQDDISYNEQFF
TGTGCCAGCAGCCAAGATGACATTTCCTACAATGAGCAGTTCTTC
>TRBD1|.|TRBJ1-5|TRBV10-1
CASSEWWTGGGQPQHF
TGCGCCAGCAGTGAGTGGTGGACAGGGGGCGGGCAGCCCCAGCATTTT
>TRBD2|.|TRBJ2-5|TRBV29-1
CSLQLLAGEETQYF
TGCAGCCTCCAATTACTAGCGGGGGAAGAGACCCAGTACTTC
>TRBD2|.|TRBJ2-1|TRBV30
CAWSGEGTRYNEQFF
TGTGCCTGGAGTGGGGAGGGGACCCGTTACAATGAGCAGTTCTTC
>.|.|TRBJ2-3|TRBV7-3
CASSLRGAADTQYF
TGTGCCAGCAGCTTACGGGGGGCCGCGGATACGCAGTATTTT
>.|.|TRBJ2-1|TRBV6-6
CASIPLAESSYNEQFF
TGTGCCAGCATCCCGTTGGCGGAGAGCTCCTACAATGAGCAGTTCTTC
>TRBD1|once|TRBJ2-2|TRBV11-2
CASSPGQGGGTGELFF
TGTGCCAGCAGCCCGGGACAGGGCGGCGGCACCGGGGAGCTGTTTTTT
>.|few|TRBJ1-4|TRBV30
CAWGTGNEKLFF
TGTGCCTGGGGAACAGGGAACGAAAAACTGTTTTTT
>TRBD2|.|TRBJ2-1|TRBV11-2
CASSFWTSEHYNEQFF
TGTGCCAGCAGCTTCTGGACTAGCGAACACTACAATGAGCAGTTCTTC
>TRBD2|.|TRBJ2-5|TRBV29-1
CSVVAGGFDRRETQYF
TGCAGCGTTGTGGCGGGGGGTTTCGACCGGCGTGAGACCCAGTACTTC
>TRBD1|.|TRBJ1-2|TRBV27
CASSPGQGGGYTF
TGTGCCAGCAGTCCTGGACAGGGAGGCGGCTACACCTTC
>TRBD1|.|TRBJ2-1|TRBV5-1
CASSPRGSGTGSNEQFF
TGCGCCAGCAGCCCTCGAGGATCCGGGACAGGGTCAAATGAGCAGTTCTTC
>TRBD1|once|TRBJ1-2|TRBV18
CASSPVTGGGGYTF
TGTGCCAGCTCACCCGTAACAGGGGGGGGTGGCTACACCTTC
>.|few|TRBJ1-4|TRBV27
CASRYNRMTNEKLFF
TGTGCCAGCCGATACAACAGGATGACTAATGAAAAACTGTTTTTT
>TRBD2|.|TRBJ2-3|TRBV30
CAWSRTSGVYTQYF
TGTGCCTGGAGCAGGACTAGCGGGGTTTATACGCAGTATTTT
>.|.|TRBJ1-1|TRBV18
CASSPDNGGITEAFF
TGTGCCAGCTCACCAGATAACGGGGGTATCACTGAAGCTTTCTTT
>.|.|TRBJ1-1|TRBV4-1
CASSQGQEAFF
TGCGCCAGCAGCCAAGGACAGGAAGCTTTCTTT
>.|.|TRBJ2-2|TRBV5-6
CASSFWDGSSLSGELFF
TGTGCCAGCAGCTTTTGGGACGGGAGCAGCCTATCCGGGGAGCTGTTTTTT
>TRBD1|.|TRBJ2-5|TRBV10-3
CAINTRQGTMETQYF
TGTGCCATCAATACCAGACAGGGGACGATGGAGACCCAGTACTTC
>.|.|TRBJ2-5|TRBV5-1
CASSLDRVQETQYF
TGCGCCAGCAGCTTGGATCGGGTACAAGAGACCCAGTACTTC
>.|few|TRBJ1-6|TRBV5-6
CASSFGSSYNSPLHF
TGTGCCAGCAGCTTTGGTAGCTCCTATAATTCACCCCTCCACTTT
>.|.|TRBJ2-7|TRBV7-2
CASSPTGYEQYF
TGTGCCAGCAGCCCAACAGGCTACGAGCAGTACTTC
>.|.|TRBJ1-5|TRBV10-3
CAISESRSEGGGNQPQHF
TGTGCCATCAGTGAGTCTCGTAGTGAGGGTGGGGGCAATCAGCCCCAGCATTTT
>.|.|TRBJ2-7|TRBV4-1
CASSQVGREDEQYF
TGCGCCAGCAGCCAAGTTGGCCGGGAAGACGAGCAGTACTTC
>.|.|TRBJ1-1|TRBV10-3
CAISLKGETEAFF
TGTGCCATCAGTCTCAAGGGAGAAACTGAAGCTTTCTTT
>TRBD1|.|TRBJ2-1|TRBV5-1
CASSFLRTGLDEQFF
TGCGCCAGCAGCTTCCTCCGGACAGGGTTGGATGAGCAGTTCTTC
>TRBD1|.|TRBJ1-5|TRBV7-9
CASSAQGTNQPQHF
TGTGCCAGCAGCGCACAGGGGACCAATCAGCCCCAGCATTTT
>.|.|TRBJ1-2|TRBV5-1
CASSLEGVSNYGYTF
TGCGCCAGCAGCTTGGAGGGAGTTTCTAACTATGGCTACACCTTC
>.|.|TRBJ2-3|TRBV7-3
CASSFRDFADTQYF
TGTGCCAGCAGCTTTCGCGATTTTGCAGATACGCAGTATTTT
>TRBD2|.|TRBJ2-7|TRBV27
CASSLSGGGYEQYF
TGTGCCAGCAGTTTATCCGGGGGGGGCTACGAGCAGTACTTC
>.|.|TRBJ2-7|TRBV7-9
CASSSGAGAGLSYEQYF
TGTGCCAGCAGCTCCGGAGCGGGTGCAGGACTTTCCTACGAGCAGTACTTC
>.|.|TRBJ1-2|TRBV5-6
CASSSSGAGYTF
TGTGCCAGCAGCTCCTCGGGAGCTGGCTACACCTTC
>TRBD2|.|TRBJ2-1|TRBV11-2
CASSLYRAGPVGNEQFF
TGTGCCAGCAGCCTTTACCGAGCGGGACCGGTAGGGAATGAGCAGTTCTTC
>TRBD1|.|TRBJ1-5|TRBV2
CASNADRSNQPQHF
TGTGCCAGCAACGCGGACAGGAGCAATCAGCCCCAGCATTTT
>TRBD2|.|TRBJ2-7|TRBV27
CASRAGLAVYEQYF
TGTGCCAGCAGGGCGGGACTAGCGGTTTACGAGCAGTACTTC
>TRBD1|.|TRBJ2-3|TRBV6-5
CASSYGTDTDTQYF
TGTGCCAGCAGTTACGGGACAGACACAGATACGCAGTATTTT
>.|.|TRBJ1-2|TRBV5-8
CASSFGRGAGYTF
TGTGCCAGCAGCTTCGGTCGGGGGGCTGGCTACACCTTC
>.|.|TRBJ2-7|TRBV20-1
CSAQAPEQYF
TGCAGTGCTCAGGCCCCCGAGCAGTACTTC
>.|.|TRBJ1-5|TRBV5-4
CASSLDSNQPQHF
TGTGCCAGCAGCTTGGATTCGAATCAGCCCCAGCATTTT
>.|.|TRBJ1-2|TRBV19
CASSPTATYGYTF
TGTGCCAGTAGTCCCACAGCTACGTATGGCTACACCTTC
>TRBD2|.|TRBJ2-1|TRBV7-2
CASSLAPGLAGGPGEQFF
TGTGCCAGCAGCTTAGCCCCGGGACTAGCGGGGGGGCCCGGTGAGCAGTTCTTC
>.|.|TRBJ2-5|TRBV6-1
CATGVMWQSQETQYF
TGTGCCACAGGGGTTATGTGGCAGAGCCAAGAGACCCAGTACTTC
>TRBD2|.|TRBJ2-3|TRBV4-2
CASSPGLAGGPTDTQYF
TGTGCCAGCAGCCCGGGACTAGCGGGGGGGCCAACAGATACGCAGTATTTT
>.|.|TRBJ1-6|TRBV27
CASSPTGNSPLHF
TGTGCCAGCAGTCCAACAGGGAATTCACCCCTCCACTTT
>TRBD1|.|TRBJ2-7|TRBV6-5
CASSKADRGLHEQYF
TGTGCCAGCAGCAAAGCGGACAGGGGGCTCCACGAGCAGTACTTC
>.|.|TRBJ1-3|TRBV9
CASSEWTEKNTIYF
TGTGCCAGCAGCGAGTGGACAGAGAAAAACACCATATATTTT
>.|.|TRBJ1-1|TRBV28
CASSPGGGAEAFF
TGTGCCAGCAGCCCGGGAGGGGGAGCTGAAGCTTTCTTT